This T cell receptor (beta chain) was obtained from a study of blood T cell repertoires in COVID-19. Study context: Sources were T cells, B-cell-depleted T cells, or PBMCs; the material itself was cDNA or gDNA.

Seattle cases were enrolled at active infection and followed longitudinally. V gave up 9 bases and J gave up 5 bases, with 17 bases separating them. This CDR3 is 13 amino acids long. Germline lookup yields CDR1 MNHEY and CDR2 SVGAGI. This clone has only one observation. TCRdb keeps only in-frame clones here, not all; method: immunoSEQ multiplex PCR. Altogether about 280,000 clones are present, roughly 86% being singletons, with the ten largest covering roughly 12%. Sequenced: peripheral blood. This receptor was identified in a woman aged 25-40 years with COVID-19, enrolled during active disease. The chain employs TRBV6-5 and TRBJ2-7, with D possibly TRBD2 on 5 matching bases. The CDR3 sequence is CASEGFLEDEQYF. For the CDR3, the DNA is TGTGCCAGTGAGGGCTTCCTGGAGGACGAGCAGTACTTC.